The rows below give T cell receptor beta chains drawn from one sample of a study of beta chain features in type 1 diabetes. Some clones are missing from TCRdb's copy, which holds only in-frame ones; the method was immunoSEQ multiplex PCR. The repertoire includes 100,000 to 150,000 clones, about 10% of them detected once, and around 0.79% sits in the top ten. The sequencing input was central memory CD4+ T cells from blood. The receptors were gathered from a man aged 25-45 years with type 1 diabetes. CDR3s include the opening cysteine and the closing phenylalanine or tryptophan. Fields, in order: V gene, D gene, J gene, clone size, CDR3 DNA, CDR3 protein. The D gene is left open where the match is weak. Expanded clones get a size class; other rows say once, few or many, or leave the size out.

v_call: TRBV7-6; d_call: .; j_call: TRBJ2-1; clone_size: .; cdr3_nt: TGTGCCAGCAGCTTAGCGGGCGGGTTCGGTGAGCAGTTCTTC; cdr3_aa: CASSLAGGFGEQFF
v_call: TRBV29-1; d_call: TRBD1; j_call: TRBJ1-4; clone_size: few; cdr3_nt: TGCAGCGTTGAAGGACAGGGGAATGAAAAACTGTTTTTT; cdr3_aa: CSVEGQGNEKLFF
v_call: TRBV5-4; d_call: TRBD2; j_call: TRBJ2-7; clone_size: .; cdr3_nt: TGTGCCAGCAGCCGGGACTACTACGAGCAGTACTTC; cdr3_aa: CASSRDYYEQYF
v_call: TRBV29-1; d_call: .; j_call: TRBJ2-7; clone_size: many; cdr3_nt: TGCAGCGTTGGAGGAGGCTACGAGCAGTACTTC; cdr3_aa: CSVGGGYEQYF
v_call: TRBV5-4; d_call: TRBD2; j_call: TRBJ2-1; clone_size: .; cdr3_nt: TGTGCCAGCAGTTCGACTAGCGAGGCCTACAATGAGCAGTTCTTC; cdr3_aa: CASSSTSEAYNEQFF
v_call: TRBV29-1; d_call: .; j_call: TRBJ1-1; clone_size: few; cdr3_nt: TGCGGTGGGCAGAACACTGAAGCTTTCTTT; cdr3_aa: CGGQNTEAFF
v_call: TRBV6-4; d_call: .; j_call: TRBJ2-6; clone_size: few; cdr3_nt: TGTGCCAGCAGTGATTTTCCCTCGTCCGGGGCCAACGTCCTGACTTTC; cdr3_aa: CASSDFPSSGANVLTF
v_call: TRBV30; d_call: TRBD1; j_call: TRBJ2-5; clone_size: many; cdr3_nt: TGTGCCTGGAGGACACAGGGGGCAGCAGAGACCCAGTACTTC; cdr3_aa: CAWRTQGAAETQYF
v_call: TRBV27; d_call: .; j_call: TRBJ2-3; clone_size: few; cdr3_nt: TGTGCCAGCAGTCCCCGGACTCCCATCCCCACAGATACGCAGTATTTT; cdr3_aa: CASSPRTPIPTDTQYF
v_call: TRBV13; d_call: .; j_call: TRBJ2-4; clone_size: few; cdr3_nt: TGTGCCAGCAGCCGAAGTAGGCAGGGCATTCAGTACTTC; cdr3_aa: CASSRSRQGIQYF
v_call: TRBV14; d_call: .; j_call: TRBJ2-6; clone_size: .; cdr3_nt: TGTGCCAGCAGCCAACGCTCTGGGGCCAACGTCCTGACTTTC; cdr3_aa: CASSQRSGANVLTF
v_call: TRBV7-2; d_call: TRBD2; j_call: TRBJ2-7; clone_size: .; cdr3_nt: TGTGCCAGCAGCTTAATAGCGGGGGGGCAGTACGAGCAGTACTTC; cdr3_aa: CASSLIAGGQYEQYF
v_call: TRBV27; d_call: .; j_call: TRBJ1-5; clone_size: few; cdr3_nt: TGTGCCAGCAGAGACAGGTATAGGCGGCAATCAGCCCCACAGCATTTT; cdr3_aa: CASRDRYRRQSAPQHF
v_call: TRBV4-2; d_call: .; j_call: TRBJ2-5; clone_size: few; cdr3_nt: TGTGCCAGCAGCCAAGAGGAGCGAGGGGAGACCCAGTACTTC; cdr3_aa: CASSQEERGETQYF
v_call: TRBV9; d_call: .; j_call: TRBJ2-2; clone_size: .; cdr3_nt: TGTGCCAGCAGCGTAGCGGGGAACGGGGAGCTGTTTTTT; cdr3_aa: CASSVAGNGELFF
v_call: TRBV7-3; d_call: .; j_call: TRBJ2-2; clone_size: .; cdr3_nt: TGTGCCAGCAGCTTAAACGGGGGGCCGAACACCGGGGAGCTGTTTTTT; cdr3_aa: CASSLNGGPNTGELFF